This TCR beta chain was profiled in a study of human T cells and chemical hapten exposure. Study results and limitations: The study found that DPC sensitization did not change TCRs above 1 in 1000 frequency.

Per the germline V gene, CDR1 is SNHLY and CDR2 is FYNNEI. This CDR3 has 19 amino acids. The ends were cut back, 3 bases at V and 6 bases at J, with 29 bases in the middle. Many counts were recorded for this clonotype. The antigen is not known. TCRdb fed the RACE reads into MiXCR, producing one record per CDR3 protein. Found here are 180,000 or so distinct CDR3 sequences, around 13% of them singletons; the top ten hold about 1.7%. Indicated time point: patch test 1, 2 weeks after DPC sensitization. Treatment noted: therapeutic diphenylcyclopropenone sensitization with weekly scalp DPC. The clonotype comes from a woman aged 25 to 39 with alopecia areata. Some clones in this sample may be carry-over from other donors' samples. The V gene is TRBV2, the J gene TRBJ1-1; the D gene is possibly TRBD1 (5 bases). Sequencing was performed on whole blood, taken in connection with sensitization to the hapten diphenylcyclopropenone (DPC). DNA of the CDR3: TGTGCCAGCAGTGATAGTCTTTTTCTGGGGGAAAGGGGTCCACCTGAAGCTTTCTTT. Translation: CASSDSLFLGERGPPEAFF.